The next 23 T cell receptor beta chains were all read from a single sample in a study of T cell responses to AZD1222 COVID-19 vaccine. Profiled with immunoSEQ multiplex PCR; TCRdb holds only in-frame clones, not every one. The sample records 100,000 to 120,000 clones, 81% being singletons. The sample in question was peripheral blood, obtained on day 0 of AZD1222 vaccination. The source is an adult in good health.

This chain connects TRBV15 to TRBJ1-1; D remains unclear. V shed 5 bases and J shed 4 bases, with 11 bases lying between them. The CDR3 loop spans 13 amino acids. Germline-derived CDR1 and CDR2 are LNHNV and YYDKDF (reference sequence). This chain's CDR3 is CATSEPDGTEAFF. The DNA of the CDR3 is TGTGCCACCAGCGAACCCGATGGCACTGAAGCTTTCTTT.

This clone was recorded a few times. The CDR3 nucleotides read TGTGCCAGCAGCTTACCGGGCGGTGGCTACACCTTC. Amino acids: CASSLPGGGYTF. The rearrangement uses TRBV7-9 and TRBJ1-2; the D is unclear. CDR3 length: 12 amino acids. Germline loops: CDR1 SEHNR, CDR2 FQNEAQ (reference sequence). V dropped 2 bases and J dropped 7 bases, with 8 bases sitting between them. Variable domain in full (rest from reference TRBV7-9 and TRBJ1-2): DTGVSQNPRHKITKRGQNVTFRCDPISEHNRLYWYRQTLGQGPEFLTYFQNEAQLEKSRLLSDRFSAERPKGSFSTLEIQRTEQGDSAMYLCASSLPGGGYTFGSGTRLTVV.

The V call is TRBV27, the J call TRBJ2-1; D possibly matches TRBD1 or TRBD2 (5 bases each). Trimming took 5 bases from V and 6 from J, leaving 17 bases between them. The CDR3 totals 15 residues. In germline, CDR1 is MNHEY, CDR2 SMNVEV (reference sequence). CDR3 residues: CASSPRAGTGNEQFF. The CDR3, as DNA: TGTGCCAGCAGTCCCCGAGCCGGGACCGGCAATGAGCAGTTCTTC.

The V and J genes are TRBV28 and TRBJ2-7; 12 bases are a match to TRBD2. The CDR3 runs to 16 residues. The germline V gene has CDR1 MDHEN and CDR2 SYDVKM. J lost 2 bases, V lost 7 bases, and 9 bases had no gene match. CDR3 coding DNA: TGTGCCAGCAATTCACTAGCGGGGGGCCTGACCTACGAGCAGTACTTC. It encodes CASNSLAGGLTYEQYF.

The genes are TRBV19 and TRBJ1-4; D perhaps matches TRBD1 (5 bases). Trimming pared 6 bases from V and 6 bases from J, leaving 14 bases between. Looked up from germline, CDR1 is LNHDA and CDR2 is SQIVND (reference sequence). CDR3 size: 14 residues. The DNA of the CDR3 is TGTGCCAGTAGAAGAACGGGACCCGATGAAAAACTGTTTTTT. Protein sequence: CASRRTGPDEKLFF.

Here the CDR3 reads CAWSGQGTAYEQYF. The CDR3 DNA reads as TGTGCCTGGAGCGGACAGGGGACGGCCTACGAGCAGTACTTC. The chain has TRBV30 and TRBJ2-7; 9 bases fit TRBD1. Germline loops: CDR1 GTSNPN, CDR2 SVGIG (reference sequence). Trimming cost V 3 bases and J 2 bases; bases outside gene matches: 5. This CDR3 spans 14 amino acids. Full variable domain (remainder filled in from reference TRBV30 and TRBJ2-7): SQTIHQWPATLVQPVGSPLSLECTVEGTSNPNLYWYRQAAGRGLQLLFYSVGIGQISSEVPQNLSASRPQDRQFILSSKKLLLSDSGFYLCAWSGQGTAYEQYFGPGTRLTVT.

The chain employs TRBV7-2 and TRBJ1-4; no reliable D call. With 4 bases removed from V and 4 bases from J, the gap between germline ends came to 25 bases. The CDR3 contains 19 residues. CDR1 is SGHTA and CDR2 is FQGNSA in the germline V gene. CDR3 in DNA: TGTGCCAGCAGCTCGGAGGGTCGTGGGTCCCCGCTATTTAATGAAAAACTGTTTTTT. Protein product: CASSSEGRGSPLFNEKLFF. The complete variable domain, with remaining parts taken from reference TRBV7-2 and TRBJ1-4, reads GAGVSQSPSNKVTEKGKDVELRCDPISGHTALYWYRQSLGQGLEFLIYFQGNSAPDKSGLPSDRFSAERTGGSVSTLTIQRTQQEDSAVYLCASSSEGRGSPLFNEKLFFGSGTQLSVL.

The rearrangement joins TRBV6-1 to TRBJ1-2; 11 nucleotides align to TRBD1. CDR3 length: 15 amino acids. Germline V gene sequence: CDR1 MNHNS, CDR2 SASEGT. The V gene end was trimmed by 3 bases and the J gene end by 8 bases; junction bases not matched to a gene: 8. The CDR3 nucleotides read TGTGCCAGCAGTGACCATGTGGACAGGGGGCGCGGCTACACCTTC. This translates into CASSDHVDRGRGYTF.

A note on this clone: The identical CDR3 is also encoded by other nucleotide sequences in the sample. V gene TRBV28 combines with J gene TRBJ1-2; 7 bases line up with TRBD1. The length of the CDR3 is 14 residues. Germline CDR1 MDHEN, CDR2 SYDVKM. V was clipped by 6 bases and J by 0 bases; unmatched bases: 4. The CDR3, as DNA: TGTGCCAGCAGCTTAGGACAGGCTAACTATGGCTACACCTTC. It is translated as CASSLGQANYGYTF.

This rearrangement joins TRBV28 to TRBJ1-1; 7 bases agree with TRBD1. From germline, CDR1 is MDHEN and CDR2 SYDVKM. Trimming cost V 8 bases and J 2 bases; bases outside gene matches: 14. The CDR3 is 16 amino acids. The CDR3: CASLTPNQGGNTEAFF. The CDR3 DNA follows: TGTGCCAGCCTAACTCCAAACCAGGGGGGAAACACTGAAGCTTTCTTT.

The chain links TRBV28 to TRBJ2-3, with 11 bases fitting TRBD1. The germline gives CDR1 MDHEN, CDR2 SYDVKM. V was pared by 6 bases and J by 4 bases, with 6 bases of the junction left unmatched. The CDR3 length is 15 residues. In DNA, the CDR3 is TGTGCCAGCAGCCGGACAGGGGGCACGGCAGATACGCAGTATTTT. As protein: CASSRTGGTADTQYF.

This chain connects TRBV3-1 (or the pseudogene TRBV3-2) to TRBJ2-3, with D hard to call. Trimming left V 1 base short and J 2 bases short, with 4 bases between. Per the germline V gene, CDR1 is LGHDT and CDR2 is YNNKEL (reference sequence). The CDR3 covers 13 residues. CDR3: CASSQAATDTQYF. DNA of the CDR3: TGTGCCAGCAGCCAAGCCGCCACAGATACGCAGTATTTT.

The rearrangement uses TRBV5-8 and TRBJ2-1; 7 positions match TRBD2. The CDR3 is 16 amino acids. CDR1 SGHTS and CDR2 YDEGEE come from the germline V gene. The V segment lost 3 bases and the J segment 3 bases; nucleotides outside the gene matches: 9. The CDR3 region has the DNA TGTGCCAGCAGCTCCGCCTCCGGGACTATCTACAATGAGCAGTTCTTC. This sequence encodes CASSSASGTIYNEQFF.

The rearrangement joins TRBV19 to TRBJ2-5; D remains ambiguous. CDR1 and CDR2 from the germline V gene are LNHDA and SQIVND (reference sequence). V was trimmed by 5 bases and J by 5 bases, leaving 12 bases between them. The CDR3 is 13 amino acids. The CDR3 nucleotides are TGTGCCAGTAGTCCATCGAGCCACGAGACCCAGTACTTC. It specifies CASSPSSHETQYF.

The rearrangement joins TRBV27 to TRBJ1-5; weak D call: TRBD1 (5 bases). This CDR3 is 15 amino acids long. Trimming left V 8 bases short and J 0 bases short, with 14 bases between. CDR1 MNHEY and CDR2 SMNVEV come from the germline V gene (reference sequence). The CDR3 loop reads CASRSLDSSNQPQHF. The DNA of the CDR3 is TGTGCCAGCCGCTCCCTTGACAGTAGCAATCAGCCCCAGCATTTT.

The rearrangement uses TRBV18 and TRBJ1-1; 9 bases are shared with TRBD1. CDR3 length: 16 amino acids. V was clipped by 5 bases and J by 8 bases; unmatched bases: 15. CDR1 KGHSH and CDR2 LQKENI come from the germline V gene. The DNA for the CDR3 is TGTGCCAGCTCAAAATCGGAGACAGGGGGTTATCGAGAAGCTTTCTTT. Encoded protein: CASSKSETGGYREAFF. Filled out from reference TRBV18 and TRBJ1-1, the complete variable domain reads NAGVMQNPRHLVRRRGQEARLRCSPMKGHSHVYWYRQLPEEGLKFMVYLQKENIIDESGMPKERFSAEFPKEGPSILRIQQVVRGDSAAYFCASSKSETGGYREAFFGQGTRLTVV.

The CDR3 spells CASSYGRVYEQYF. For the CDR3, the DNA is TGTGCCAGCAGTTATGGACGGGTTTACGAGCAGTACTTC. The J gene is TRBJ2-7, the V gene TRBV11-2, with no clear D. The CDR3 length is 13 residues. The germline CDR1 and CDR2 sequences are SGHAT and FQNNGV. V dropped 6 bases and J dropped 4 bases, with 13 bases sitting between them.

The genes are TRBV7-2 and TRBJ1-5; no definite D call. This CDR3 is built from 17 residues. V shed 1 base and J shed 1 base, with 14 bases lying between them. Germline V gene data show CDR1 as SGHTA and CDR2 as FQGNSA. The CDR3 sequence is CASSLGIGPGSNQPQHF. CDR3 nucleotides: TGTGCCAGCAGCTTAGGGATCGGGCCGGGGAGCAATCAGCCCCAGCATTTT. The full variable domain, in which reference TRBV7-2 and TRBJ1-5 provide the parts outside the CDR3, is GAGVSQSPSNKVTEKGKDVELRCDPISGHTALYWYRQSLGQGLEFLIYFQGNSAPDKSGLPSDRFSAERTGGSVSTLTIQRTQQEDSAVYLCASSLGIGPGSNQPQHFGDGTRLSIL.

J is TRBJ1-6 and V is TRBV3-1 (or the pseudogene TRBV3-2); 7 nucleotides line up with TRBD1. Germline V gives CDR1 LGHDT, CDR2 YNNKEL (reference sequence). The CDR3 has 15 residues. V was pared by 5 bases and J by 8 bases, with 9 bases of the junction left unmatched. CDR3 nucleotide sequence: TGTGCCAGCAGCAACACAGGGGAAGCATATTCACCCCTCCACTTT. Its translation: CASSNTGEAYSPLHF.

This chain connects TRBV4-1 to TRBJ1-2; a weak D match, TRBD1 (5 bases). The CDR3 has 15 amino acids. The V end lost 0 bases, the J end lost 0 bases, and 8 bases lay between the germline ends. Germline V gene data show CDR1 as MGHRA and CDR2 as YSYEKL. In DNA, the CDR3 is TGCGCCAGCAGCCAAGAAGCGGGGGCTAACTATGGCTACACCTTC. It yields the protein CASSQEAGANYGYTF.

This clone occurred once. Here the CDR3 DNA reads TGTGCCAGCAGCTTAGCGGGAGGGCCCGCGGGTGAGCAGTTCTTC. Residues: CASSLAGGPAGEQFF. V and J are TRBV7-2 and TRBJ2-1, with 7 bases that match TRBD2. The length of the CDR3 is 15 residues. The V segment lost 0 bases and the J segment 9 bases; nucleotides outside the gene matches: 8. Germline V lookup: CDR1 SGHTA, CDR2 FQGNSA.

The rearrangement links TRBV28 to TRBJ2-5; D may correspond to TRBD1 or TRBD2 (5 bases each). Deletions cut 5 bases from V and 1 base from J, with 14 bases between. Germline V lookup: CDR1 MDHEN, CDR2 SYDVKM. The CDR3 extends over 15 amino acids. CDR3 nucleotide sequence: TGTGCCAGCAGTCCCCCGGGGCCAGTCCAAGAGACCCAGTACTTC. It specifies CASSPPGPVQETQYF.

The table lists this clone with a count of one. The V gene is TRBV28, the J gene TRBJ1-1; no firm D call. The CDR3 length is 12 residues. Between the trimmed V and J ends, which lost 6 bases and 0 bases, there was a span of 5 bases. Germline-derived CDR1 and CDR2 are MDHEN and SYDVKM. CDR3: CASRLLNTEAFF. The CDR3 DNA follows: TGTGCCAGCAGGTTACTGAACACTGAAGCTTTCTTT.